This T cell receptor beta chain was captured by sequencing in a study of blood T cells in healthy people across ages. Unmatched junction bases numbered 3, after V lost 8 bases and J lost 4 bases. The CDR3 has 12 residues. CDR1 SQVTM and CDR2 ANQGSEA come from the germline V gene. Combining a sample-barcoded 5' primer with a J-beta primer mix, a second PCR ran for 7 to 11 cycles. One entry per CDR3 protein, called by TCRdb with MiXCR from the 5' RACE reads. The table records approximately 670,000 distinct CDR3 sequences, 35% to 50% of them present only once. Every sample yielded at least 6.5 million isolated PBMCs. On this clonotype: Antigen specificity is unknown. A read error may explain this, as a much larger clone is one base away.

Findings and limits, study-wide: Naive CD4+ cell counts and diversity both ran higher in long-lived than in aged donors.

The receptor was derived from an elderly man in good health. The rearrangement joins TRBV29-1 to TRBJ1-5; TRBD1 matches at 9 bases. The sequenced sample was blood. The CDR3 is CSFGQGNQPQHF. The CDR3 DNA follows: TGCAGCTTTGGACAGGGGAATCAGCCCCAGCATTTT.